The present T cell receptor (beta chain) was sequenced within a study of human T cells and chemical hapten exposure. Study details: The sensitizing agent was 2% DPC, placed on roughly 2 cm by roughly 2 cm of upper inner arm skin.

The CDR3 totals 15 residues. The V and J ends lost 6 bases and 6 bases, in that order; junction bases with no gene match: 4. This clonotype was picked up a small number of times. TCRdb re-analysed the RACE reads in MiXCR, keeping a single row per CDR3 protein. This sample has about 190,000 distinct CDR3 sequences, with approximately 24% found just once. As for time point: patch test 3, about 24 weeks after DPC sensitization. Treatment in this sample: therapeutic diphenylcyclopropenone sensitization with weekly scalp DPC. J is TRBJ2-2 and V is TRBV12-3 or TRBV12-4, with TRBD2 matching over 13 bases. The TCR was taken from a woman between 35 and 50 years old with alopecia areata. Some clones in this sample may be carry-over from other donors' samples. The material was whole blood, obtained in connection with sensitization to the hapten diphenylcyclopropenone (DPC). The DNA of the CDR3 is TGTGCCAGCAGGCCAGGACTAGCGGGAGCCGGGGAGCTGTTTTTT. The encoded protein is CASRPGLAGAGELFF.